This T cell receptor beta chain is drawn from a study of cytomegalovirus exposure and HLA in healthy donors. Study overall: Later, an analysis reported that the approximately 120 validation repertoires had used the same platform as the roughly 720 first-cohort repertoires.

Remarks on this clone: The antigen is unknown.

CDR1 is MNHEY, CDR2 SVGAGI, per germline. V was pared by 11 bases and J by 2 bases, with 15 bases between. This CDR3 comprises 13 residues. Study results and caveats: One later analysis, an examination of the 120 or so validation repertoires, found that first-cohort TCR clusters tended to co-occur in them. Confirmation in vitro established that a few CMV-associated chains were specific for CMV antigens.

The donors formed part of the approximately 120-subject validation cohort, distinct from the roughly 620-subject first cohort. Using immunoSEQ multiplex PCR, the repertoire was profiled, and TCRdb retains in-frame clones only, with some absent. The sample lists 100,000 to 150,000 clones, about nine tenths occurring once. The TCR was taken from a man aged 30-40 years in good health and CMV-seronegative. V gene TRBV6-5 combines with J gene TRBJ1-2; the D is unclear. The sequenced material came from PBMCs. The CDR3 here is CAGHVGVNYGYTF. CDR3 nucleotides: TGTGCCGGCCACGTCGGGGTGAACTATGGCTACACCTTC.